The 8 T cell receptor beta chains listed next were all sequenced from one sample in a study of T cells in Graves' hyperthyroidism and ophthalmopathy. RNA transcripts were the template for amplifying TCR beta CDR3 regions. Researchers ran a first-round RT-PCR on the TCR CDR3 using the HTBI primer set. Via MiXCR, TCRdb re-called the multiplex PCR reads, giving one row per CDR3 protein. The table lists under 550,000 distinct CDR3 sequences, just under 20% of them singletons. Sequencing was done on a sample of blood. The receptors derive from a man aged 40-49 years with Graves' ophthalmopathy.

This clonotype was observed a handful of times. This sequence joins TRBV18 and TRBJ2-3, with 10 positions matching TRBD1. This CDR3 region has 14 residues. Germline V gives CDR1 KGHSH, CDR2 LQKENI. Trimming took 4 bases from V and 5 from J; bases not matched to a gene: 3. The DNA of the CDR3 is TGTGCCAGCTCACGGACAGGGGGTGGAGATACGCAGTATTTT. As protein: CASSRTGGGDTQYF. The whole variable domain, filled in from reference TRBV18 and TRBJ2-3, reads NAGVMQNPRHLVRRRGQEARLRCSPMKGHSHVYWYRQLPEEGLKFMVYLQKENIIDESGMPKERFSAEFPKEGPSILRIQQVVRGDSAAYFCASSRTGGGDTQYFGPGTRLTVL.

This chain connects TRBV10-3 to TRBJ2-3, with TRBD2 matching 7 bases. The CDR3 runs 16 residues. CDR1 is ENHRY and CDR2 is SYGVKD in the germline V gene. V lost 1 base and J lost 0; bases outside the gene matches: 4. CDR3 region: CAISEWASGSTDTQYF. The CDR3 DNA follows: TGTGCCATCAGTGAGTGGGCTAGCGGAAGCACAGATACGCAGTATTTT.

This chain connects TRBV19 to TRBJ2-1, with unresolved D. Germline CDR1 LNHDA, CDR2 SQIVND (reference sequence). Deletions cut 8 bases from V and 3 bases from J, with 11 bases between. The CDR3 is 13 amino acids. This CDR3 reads CASSTGFYNEQFF. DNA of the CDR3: TGTGCCAGTTCTACCGGGTTCTACAATGAGCAGTTCTTC.

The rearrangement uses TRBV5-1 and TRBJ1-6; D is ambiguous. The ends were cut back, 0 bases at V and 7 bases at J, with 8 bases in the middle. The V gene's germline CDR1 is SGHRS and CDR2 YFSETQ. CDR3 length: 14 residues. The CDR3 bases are TGCGCCAGCAGCTTGGTGCCGGGAAATTCACCCCTCCACTTT. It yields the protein CASSLVPGNSPLHF.

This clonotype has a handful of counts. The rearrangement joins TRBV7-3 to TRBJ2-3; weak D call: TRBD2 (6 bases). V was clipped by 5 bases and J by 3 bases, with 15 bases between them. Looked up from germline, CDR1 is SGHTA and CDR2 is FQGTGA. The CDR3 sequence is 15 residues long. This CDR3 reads CASSRTSSPTDTQYF. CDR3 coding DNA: TGTGCCAGCAGCCGCACTAGCAGTCCGACAGATACGCAGTATTTT.

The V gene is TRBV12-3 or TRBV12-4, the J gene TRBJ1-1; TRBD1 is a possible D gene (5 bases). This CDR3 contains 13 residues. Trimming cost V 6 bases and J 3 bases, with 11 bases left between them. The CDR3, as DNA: TGTGCCAGCAGGTCAGGGTTCGACACTGAAGCTTTCTTT. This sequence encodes CASRSGFDTEAFF.

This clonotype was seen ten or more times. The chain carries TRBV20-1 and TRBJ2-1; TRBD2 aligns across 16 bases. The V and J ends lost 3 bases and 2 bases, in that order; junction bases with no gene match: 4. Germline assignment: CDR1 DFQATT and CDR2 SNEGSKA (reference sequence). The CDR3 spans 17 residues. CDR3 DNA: TGCAGTGCTAGTCCCGGGACTAGCGGGGGGGCCTACAATGAGCAGTTCTTC. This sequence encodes CSASPGTSGGAYNEQFF.

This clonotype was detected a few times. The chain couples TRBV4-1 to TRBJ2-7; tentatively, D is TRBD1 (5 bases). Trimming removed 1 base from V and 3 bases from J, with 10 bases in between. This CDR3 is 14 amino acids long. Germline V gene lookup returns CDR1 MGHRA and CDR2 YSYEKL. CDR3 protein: CASSQVDSDYEQYF. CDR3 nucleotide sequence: TGCGCCAGCAGCCAAGTTGACAGCGACTACGAGCAGTACTTC.